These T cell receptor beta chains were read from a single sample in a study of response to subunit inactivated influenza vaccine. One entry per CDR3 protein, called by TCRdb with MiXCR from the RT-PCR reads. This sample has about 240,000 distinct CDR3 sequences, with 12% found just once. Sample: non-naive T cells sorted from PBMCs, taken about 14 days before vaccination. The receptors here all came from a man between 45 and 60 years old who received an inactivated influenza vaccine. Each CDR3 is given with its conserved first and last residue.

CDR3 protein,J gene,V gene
CASSLGPGQDNSPLHF,TRBJ1-6,TRBV5-1
CASRSGTGLGQPQHF,TRBJ1-5,TRBV5-5
CASSRDTQETQYF,TRBJ2-5,TRBV5-6
CASCQGSGNEQFF,TRBJ2-1,TRBV6-2/TRBV6-3
CAISDKGAPDEKLFF,TRBJ1-4,TRBV10-3
CASSRMTRGGLEQYF,TRBJ2-7,TRBV18
CASSLADPTYEQYF,TRBJ2-7,TRBV7-2
CASSLAARGDTDTQYF,TRBJ2-3,TRBV5-1
CASSLVAGGDYNEQFF,TRBJ2-1,TRBV5-5
CASVSGQPPSEQYF,TRBJ2-7,TRBV28
CASRPSDYNEQFF,TRBJ2-1,TRBV28
CASSQGTVYNSPLHF,TRBJ1-6,TRBV3-1
CASSLRRGNEQFF,TRBJ2-1,TRBV7-9
CASSPGGGDQETQYF,TRBJ2-5,TRBV11-3
CASSPRDFATDTQYF,TRBJ2-3,TRBV7-9
CASSLAWRDYEQYF,TRBJ2-7,TRBV5-1
CASSFGGGRETQYF,TRBJ2-5,TRBV7-3
CASSQAIGTANEKLFF,TRBJ1-4,TRBV4-1
CASSAGTTNTGELFF,TRBJ2-2,TRBV9
CASSIGLAARNEQYF,TRBJ2-7,TRBV19
CASSPHQTPLHF,TRBJ1-6,TRBV12-3/TRBV12-4
CASSLKGQFNEQFF,TRBJ2-1,TRBV27
CASSPSMTDSGNTIYF,TRBJ1-3,TRBV9
CASSVGGMNTEAFF,TRBJ1-1,TRBV9
CASSGQGSSYNEQFF,TRBJ2-1,TRBV2
CASSLGVRGNEQFF,TRBJ2-1,TRBV6-5
CASSLGSGPHNEQFF,TRBJ2-1,TRBV12-3/TRBV12-4
CASRGWLTDTQYF,TRBJ2-3,TRBV2
CASSYGGSVAEAFF,TRBJ1-1,TRBV6-5
CASSQAEKLFF,TRBJ1-4,TRBV3-1
CASSRTGNGQETQYF,TRBJ2-5,TRBV6-1
CSARDPQSYNSPLHF,TRBJ1-6,TRBV20-1
CASTNQGRSNEQFF,TRBJ2-1,TRBV19
CASSQDSAELNIQYF,TRBJ2-4,TRBV4-1
CASSSYLSGGPETQYF,TRBJ2-5,TRBV5-6
CSAGYRGRGYEQYF,TRBJ2-7,TRBV20-1
CASSYRTGTGDTGELFF,TRBJ2-2,TRBV6-2/TRBV6-3
CASSIQVLGYTF,TRBJ1-2,TRBV27